This is a list of T cell receptor beta chains from one sample in a study of beta chain features in type 1 diabetes. TCRdb's table, derived via immunoSEQ multiplex PCR, lists solely in-frame clones and lacks some. The sample yields roughly 290,000 clones, 8% seen once. The specimen sequenced was central memory CD4+ T cells from blood. Every receptor here comes from a young woman in good health. The CDR3 runs from the conserved cysteine through the conserved F or W. Fields, in order: clone size, V gene, J gene, D gene, CDR3 protein, CDR3 DNA. A D gene is named only where the DNA matches it firmly. Clone size is shown for a subset of rows, as once, few, many or a class of expanded clone.

-	TRBV29-1	TRBJ1-2	-	CSIRQTPGTHYTF	TGCAGCATCCGCCAGACACCCGGGACCCACTACACCTTC
few	TRBV11-3	TRBJ2-1	-	CASSPGPYNEQFF	TGTGCCAGCAGTCCGGGTCCTTACAATGAGCAGTTCTTC
-	TRBV5-1	TRBJ1-1	-	CASSGGGGVTEAFF	TGCGCCAGCAGCGGTGGTGGTGGGGTCACTGAAGCTTTCTTT
few	TRBV2	TRBJ2-7	TRBD2	CASSGLAGEVEQYF	TGTGCCAGCAGCGGCTTAGCGGGAGAGGTCGAGCAGTACTTC
few	TRBV29-1	TRBJ1-2	TRBD1	CSVGTGPNPITRYGYTF	TGCAGCGTTGGGACAGGGCCCAACCCGATAACTCGGTATGGCTACACCTTC
-	TRBV4-1	TRBJ2-5	TRBD2	CASSQDPPGGQETQYF	TGCGCCAGCAGCCAAGATCCGCCCGGGGGGCAAGAGACCCAGTACTTC
-	TRBV2	TRBJ2-7	-	CASRPQYEQYF	TGTGCCAGCAGGCCGCAATACGAGCAGTACTTC
few	TRBV6-1	TRBJ2-1	TRBD2	CASRGTRSRNEQFF	TGTGCCAGCAGAGGGACTAGATCGCGCAATGAGCAGTTCTTC
few	TRBV10-3	TRBJ2-3	TRBD1	CAISAPGDRDTQYF	TGTGCCATCAGTGCCCCTGGGGACAGAGATACGCAGTATTTT
-	TRBV9	TRBJ2-2	TRBD2	CASSVGLAGSPGTGELFF	TGTGCCAGCAGCGTAGGACTAGCGGGATCGCCGGGGACCGGGGAGCTGTTTTTT
few	TRBV29-1	TRBJ1-1	-	CSVEGGGREAFF	TGCAGCGTTGAAGGGGGAGGGCGCGAAGCTTTCTTT
-	TRBV7-2	TRBJ2-6	-	CASSFPRGSGANVLTF	TGTGCCAGCAGCTTTCCAAGGGGCTCTGGGGCCAACGTCCTGACTTTC
few	TRBV7-2	TRBJ1-3	-	CASSSQPGNTIYF	TGTGCCAGCAGCAGCCAACCGGGAAACACCATATATTTT